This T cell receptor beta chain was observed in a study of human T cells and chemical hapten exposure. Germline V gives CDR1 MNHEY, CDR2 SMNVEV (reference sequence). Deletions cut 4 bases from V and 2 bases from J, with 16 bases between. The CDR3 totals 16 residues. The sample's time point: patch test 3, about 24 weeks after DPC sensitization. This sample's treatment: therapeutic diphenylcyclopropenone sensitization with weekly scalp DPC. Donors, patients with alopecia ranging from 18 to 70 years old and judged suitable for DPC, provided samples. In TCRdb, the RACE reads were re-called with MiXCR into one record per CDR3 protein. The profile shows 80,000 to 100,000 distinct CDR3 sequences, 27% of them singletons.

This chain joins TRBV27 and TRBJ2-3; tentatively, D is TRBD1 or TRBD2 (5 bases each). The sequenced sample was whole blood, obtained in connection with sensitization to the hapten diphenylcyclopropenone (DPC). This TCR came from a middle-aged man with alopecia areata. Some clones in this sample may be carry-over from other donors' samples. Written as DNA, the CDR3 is TGTGCCAGCAGTTACGGACCTCGGGGCCCCACAGATACGCAGTATTTT. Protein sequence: CASSYGPRGPTDTQYF.